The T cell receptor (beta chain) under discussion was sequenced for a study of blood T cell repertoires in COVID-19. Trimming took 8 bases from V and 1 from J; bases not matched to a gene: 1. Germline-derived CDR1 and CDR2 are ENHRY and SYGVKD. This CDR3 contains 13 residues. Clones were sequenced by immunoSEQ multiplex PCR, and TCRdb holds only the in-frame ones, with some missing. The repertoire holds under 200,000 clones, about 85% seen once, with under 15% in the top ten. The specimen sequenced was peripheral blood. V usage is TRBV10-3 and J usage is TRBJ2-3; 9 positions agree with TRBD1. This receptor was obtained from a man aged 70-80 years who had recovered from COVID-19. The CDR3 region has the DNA TGTGCCATCGGGGACAGGGGCACAGATACGCAGTATTTT. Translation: CAIGDRGTDTQYF.